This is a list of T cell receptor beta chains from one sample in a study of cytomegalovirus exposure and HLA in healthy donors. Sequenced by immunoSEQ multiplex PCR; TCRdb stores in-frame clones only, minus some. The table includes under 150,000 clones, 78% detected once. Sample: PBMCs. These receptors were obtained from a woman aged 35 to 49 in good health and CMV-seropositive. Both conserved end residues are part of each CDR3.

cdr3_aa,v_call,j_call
CASSLVVLLADNEQFF,TRBV5-1,TRBJ2-1
CASSPNTGGQETQYF,TRBV5-1,TRBJ2-5
CSVVPGAGINNEQFF,TRBV29-1,TRBJ2-1
CASSYSEDIQYF,TRBV2,TRBJ2-4
CASTTGASGRAGEQFF,TRBV28,TRBJ2-1
CAISEGEVADTQYF,TRBV10-3,TRBJ2-3
CASGTRLNEQFF,TRBV28,TRBJ2-1
CASRLAAEWNSGKVWTGELFF,TRBV12-2,-
CASSFFPTGANTEAFF,TRBV5-1,TRBJ1-1
CASSQEVGLLNQPQHF,TRBV4-3,TRBJ1-5
CASSFYRDNEQFF,TRBV13,TRBJ2-1
CSSSLPGLDEQFF,TRBV7-9,TRBJ2-1
CASAGDHGYTF,TRBV6-6,TRBJ1-2
CASTPGQDTYNEQFF,TRBV5-1,TRBJ2-1
CAGAGTNTGELFF,TRBV6-1,TRBJ2-2
CASRRLTSGGYNEQFF,TRBV10-2,TRBJ2-1
CASSLESTGRYEQYF,TRBV5-1,TRBJ2-7
CASSELGGDRGLGEQYF,TRBV6-1,TRBJ2-7
CASSTGGRGTSGVYEQYF,TRBV7-8,TRBJ2-7
CASSPPGQGPQGIEAFF,TRBV5-8,TRBJ1-1
CASSFDSRNTEAFF,TRBV2,TRBJ1-1
CASSPFGQRGADTQYF,TRBV9,TRBJ2-3
CASRGSGKEAFF,TRBV7-6,TRBJ1-1
CASRTGLGNSPLHF,TRBV2,TRBJ1-6
CASRRAGGVTDTQYF,TRBV28,TRBJ2-3
CASSHHRYQETQYF,TRBV6-5,TRBJ2-5
CASSWNRDRVNTGELFF,TRBV5-6,TRBJ2-2
CASSLMGTTSYEQYF,TRBV11-2,TRBJ2-7
CASAGGRGYNEQFF,TRBV27,TRBJ2-1
CASSPTRGVYNEQFF,TRBV7-6,TRBJ2-1
CSVAGSGLNEQYF,TRBV29-1,TRBJ2-7
CASSPSAGTDTQYF,TRBV7-2,TRBJ2-3
CASSLNAGRAQETQYF,TRBV28,TRBJ2-5
CASSAALVDFGAQYF,TRBV19,TRBJ2-3
CASSARARGFSPLHF,TRBV11-2,TRBJ1-6
CASSLEVPGQGGNEQFF,TRBV5-1,TRBJ2-1
CAIRQGTGPQHF,TRBV10-3,TRBJ1-5
CASSALDRSSYEQYF,TRBV28,TRBJ2-7
CASAAQGNSGELFF,TRBV2,TRBJ2-2
CASSRGLMSYEQFF,TRBV6-5,TRBJ2-1
CASSSGQGPGANVLTF,TRBV5-4,TRBJ2-6
CASTPKGTGTQPQHF,TRBV6-5,TRBJ1-5
CASSGTDSPLHF,TRBV28,TRBJ1-6
CASSTRQGAYEQYF,TRBV19,TRBJ2-7
CASSDGSRMRDEKLFF,TRBV25-1,TRBJ1-4
CASSEPELTSGRRHEQFF,TRBV5-4,TRBJ2-1
CASSRNTGADNSPLHF,TRBV5-1,TRBJ1-6
CASSLRGYQETQYF,TRBV5-6,TRBJ2-5
CASWGQGVRSTGELFF,TRBV2,TRBJ2-2
CASSSSGANVLTF,TRBV6-5,TRBJ2-6
CASSGGTSGFLYQETQYF,TRBV4-2,TRBJ2-5
CAISESRDRGLSGYTF,TRBV10-3,TRBJ1-2
CASSLVLGGLGTKTYEQYF,TRBV7-8,TRBJ2-7
CAWSYGSSGEKLFF,TRBV30,TRBJ1-4
CASSSNRGEKLFF,TRBV5-1,TRBJ1-4
CASSQPTGYGELFF,TRBV6-5,TRBJ2-2
CASSRSHSGTTNTGELFF,TRBV4-1,TRBJ2-2
CASRGSGYSNQPQHF,TRBV6-5,TRBJ1-5
CASRRDISPLHF,TRBV2,TRBJ1-6